This TCR beta chain was obtained from a study of OX40 agonist ivuxolimab in advanced cancers. As for this clone: Its antigen is not known.

Sequencing used immunoSEQ multiplex PCR; TCRdb keeps in-frame clones, though not all of them. Of about 76,000 clones in the sample, 80% to 90% were seen once. V lost 4 bases, J lost 7 bases, and 20 bases lay in between. Germline V gene sequence: CDR1 SGDLS, CDR2 YYNGEE. This CDR3 has 15 amino acids. Study outcomes and limitations: On average, CD8+ T cells showed a greater number of expanded clones than CD4+.

The chain carries TRBV9 and TRBJ1-2, with D unclear. This clonotype was sampled from an adult with an advanced solid tumor such as melanoma, head and neck, liver or kidney cancer. The sequencing here drew on CD4+ or CD8+ T cells sorted from blood, taken in a trial of the OX40 agonist ivuxolimab. This CDR3 reads CASSTQQRPPTGYTF. The CDR3 coding sequence is TGTGCCAGCAGCACCCAACAGCGGCCCCCAACTGGCTACACCTTC. Drawing the rest from reference TRBV9 and TRBJ1-2, the complete variable domain is DSGVTQTPKHLITATGQRVTLRCSPRSGDLSVYWYQQSLDQGLQFLIQYYNGEERAKGNILERFSAQQFPDLHSELNLSSLELGDSALYFCASSTQQRPPTGYTFGSGTRLTVV.